Listed below are T cell receptor beta chains from one sample, sequenced in a study of shared clonotypes between healthy human individuals. Libraries were prepared by immunoSEQ multiplex PCR; TCRdb keeps only in-frame clonotypes and omits some of them. The table has around 720,000 clones, about 80% seen once. Sample: memory CD4+ T cells sorted from blood. The receptors stem from a woman aged 30 to 39 in good health. Both conserved end residues are trimmed from each CDR3.

cdr3_aa: ASSAGGVSYGYT
j_call: TRBJ1-2
v_call: TRBV9

cdr3_aa: ASSLAGSGSRETQY
j_call: TRBJ2-5
v_call: TRBV11-1

cdr3_aa: ASSLSTGYEQY
j_call: TRBJ2-7
v_call: TRBV5-6

cdr3_aa: ASSDSQETNEQY
j_call: TRBJ2-7
v_call: TRBV18

cdr3_aa: ASSIGLANSYEQY
j_call: TRBJ2-7
v_call: TRBV19

cdr3_aa: ASSGLAGPQETQY
j_call: TRBJ2-5
v_call: TRBV19

cdr3_aa: ASNPNAGTYEQY
j_call: TRBJ2-7
v_call: TRBV5-1

cdr3_aa: ASSPGGQSTDTQY
j_call: TRBJ2-3
v_call: TRBV6-6

cdr3_aa: ASSQGEGTQY
j_call: TRBJ2-3
v_call: TRBV4-1

cdr3_aa: ASSQDTDQPQH
j_call: TRBJ1-5
v_call: TRBV4-2

cdr3_aa: ASSLLVAGGYGYT
j_call: TRBJ1-2
v_call: TRBV28

cdr3_aa: ASSEQLAGADELF
j_call: TRBJ1-4
v_call: TRBV7-2

cdr3_aa: ASSAPNREGPWGEQF
j_call: TRBJ2-1
v_call: TRBV25-1

cdr3_aa: AGPSSGSDGELF
j_call: TRBJ2-2
v_call: TRBV30

cdr3_aa: ASSVTAPRNTNYGYT
j_call: TRBJ1-2
v_call: TRBV28

cdr3_aa: ASSDQLARSTDTQY
j_call: TRBJ2-3
v_call: TRBV25-1

cdr3_aa: ASSYDRPYSNQPQH
j_call: TRBJ1-5
v_call: TRBV7-9

cdr3_aa: AWSPASVTEAF
j_call: TRBJ1-1
v_call: TRBV30

cdr3_aa: ASRLGTGGGYT
j_call: TRBJ1-2
v_call: TRBV28

cdr3_aa: ASSSSLLAGAGVTDTQY
j_call: TRBJ2-3
v_call: TRBV5-1

cdr3_aa: ATSGGRPDTEAF
j_call: TRBJ1-1
v_call: TRBV15

cdr3_aa: ASSIGDRDNQPQH
j_call: TRBJ1-5
v_call: TRBV19

cdr3_aa: ASSLGTSNEKLF
j_call: TRBJ1-4
v_call: TRBV7-9

cdr3_aa: ASSYGLAGETQY
j_call: TRBJ2-5
v_call: TRBV6-6

cdr3_aa: ASSDKNTEAF
j_call: TRBJ1-1
v_call: TRBV25-1

cdr3_aa: ATLAAGGKETQY
j_call: TRBJ2-5
v_call: TRBV10-3

cdr3_aa: ASRGEETQY
j_call: TRBJ2-5
v_call: TRBV28

cdr3_aa: ASSQRTSFEQF
j_call: TRBJ2-1
v_call: TRBV7-2